This T cell receptor beta chain was recorded in a study of beta chain features in type 1 diabetes. Study background: The number of sorted cells examined across all samples was around 110 million.

In its sample, this clone was seen a few times. As every portion of the isolated RNA was reverse transcribed, the sequencing read expressed TCRB transcripts. TCRdb's table, derived via immunoSEQ multiplex PCR, lists solely in-frame clones and lacks some. The table lists roughly 310,000 clones, roughly 11% of them singletons. Material for sequencing was naive CD4+ T cells from blood. The clonotype comes from a woman aged 25 to 39 in good health.

The CDR3 is CASSPPGLAGEQYF. The DNA of the CDR3 is TGTGCCAGCAGTCCCCCGGGACTAGCGGGCGAGCAGTACTTC. This chain links TRBV6-6 with TRBJ2-7; the match to TRBD2 covers 12 bases. J gave up 6 bases and V 5 bases, and 5 bases lay outside the gene matches. The CDR3 is 14 residues long. Germline V gives CDR1 MNHNY, CDR2 SVGAGI (reference sequence).